Presented here are 23 T cell receptor beta chains from one specimen sequenced in a study of blood T cells in healthy people across ages (dated by TCRdb to between 2014 and 2017). Libraries came from 5' RACE. The instrument given in TCRdb is Illumina HiSeq 2500. A second PCR of 7 to 11 cycles was performed with a sample-barcoded 5' primer and a J-beta primer mix. TCRdb's own reprocessing of the public reads used fastp at Q25 and MiXCR and kept productive beta chains. A single entry per CDR3 protein holds the most common genes and DNA from its merged rows. For this sample the table gives over 950,000 distinct CDR3 sequences, of which around two fifths were detected only once. The top ten constitute around 12% of the sample. Material for sequencing was blood. These receptors all come from a man aged 18 to 29 in good health.

Of note for this clonotype: Relative to the germline gene, one junction end is altered; a read error may explain this. The V and J genes are TRBV6-5 and TRBJ2-3; D is uncertain. CDR1 is MNHEY, CDR2 SVGAGI, per germline. CDR3 size: 19 residues. This CDR3 reads CANSSLEPPRVSSTDTQYF. The CDR3 DNA sequence: TGTGCCAACAGTTCCCTCGAGCCCCCCAGAGTATCTAGCACAGATACGCAGTATTTT.

This clonotype has only a few counts. The chain couples TRBV5-1 to TRBJ2-1; no clear D gene. Germline CDR1 SGHRS, CDR2 YFSETQ. The CDR3 is made up of 15 amino acids. V gave up 5 bases and J gave up 8 bases, with 20 bases separating them. The CDR3 protein is CASSFGSPPTHEQFF. As DNA, the CDR3 is TGCGCCAGCAGTTTCGGCTCACCCCCGACCCATGAGCAGTTCTTC.

V usage is TRBV20-1 and J usage is TRBJ2-5; D is undetermined. V lost 4 bases and J lost 1, with 1 base in between. CDR1 is DFQATT and CDR2 is SNEGSKA in the germline V gene (reference sequence). The CDR3 covers 10 residues. The CDR3 coding sequence is TGCAGTGCTATCCAAGAGACCCAGTACTTC. This gives the protein CSAIQETQYF.

The count of this clonotype is one. The V call is TRBV12-3 or TRBV12-4, the J call TRBJ2-3, with a weak D call TRBD2 (5 bases). This CDR3 comprises 12 residues. V lost 5 bases and J lost 15, with 18 bases in between. The CDR3: CASSITADTEYF. The CDR3 region has the DNA TGTGCCAGCAGTATCACAGCGGATACGGAATATTTT.

In its sample, this clonotype was seen a few times. The chain employs TRBV6-2 or TRBV6-3 and TRBJ1-1; D is unclear. The CDR3 is 14 amino acids. Germline assignment: CDR1 MNHEY and CDR2 SVGEGT. Trimming shortened V by 6 bases and J by 6 bases, and 17 bases separated the two germline ends. The CDR3 nucleotides read TGTGCCAGCAGACGTGCGCCGTCTGGTTCTGAAGCTTTCTTT. It is translated as CASRRAPSGSEAFF.

This clonotype was found a few times. V gene TRBV20-1 combines with J gene TRBJ2-1; D is perhaps TRBD1 (7 bases). Trimming shortened V by 6 bases and J by 2 bases, and 14 bases separated the two germline ends. The CDR3 spans 14 residues. Germline CDR1 DFQATT, CDR2 SNEGSKA (reference sequence). This CDR3 reads CSAQTGEAYNEQFF. CDR3 nucleotides: TGCAGTGCCCAAACAGGGGAGGCCTACAATGAGCAGTTCTTC.

This clonotype occurred a few times. V is TRBV2 and J is TRBJ1-3, with TRBD1 as a possible D gene (5 bases). This CDR3 has 14 amino acids. Germline CDR1 reads SNHLY; CDR2 reads FYNNEI. V shed 8 bases and J shed 4 bases, with 15 bases lying between them. CDR3 in amino acids: CASDLRGSGNTIYF. In DNA, the CDR3 is TGTGCCAGCGACCTGCGGGGGTCCGGAAACACCATATATTTT.

Regarding this clonotype: A read error may produce the germline difference seen at one junction end. The chain recombines TRBV12-3 or TRBV12-4 with TRBJ2-3, with D perhaps assigned TRBD1 or TRBD2 (6 bases each). This CDR3 spans 14 amino acids. CDR3 loop: CASSASVGADMQYF. The CDR3 DNA reads TGTGCCAGCAGTGCTAGCGTGGGGGCCGATATGCAGTATTTT.

The chain combines TRBV12-5 with TRBJ1-4; D gene ambiguous. The length of the CDR3 is 17 residues. Germline V gene data show CDR1 as LGHNT and CDR2 as FRNRAP. The V and J ends lost 3 bases and 3 bases respectively, with 17 bases between them. The CDR3 here is CASGFGTARPANEKLFF. CDR3 nucleotide sequence: TGTGCTAGTGGTTTCGGAACTGCCCGACCAGCTAATGAAAAACTGTTTTTT.

This clonotype was seen more than once but under ten times. This chain joins TRBV29-1 and TRBJ2-7; D is ambiguous. The germline V and J ends were trimmed by 3 bases and 2 bases, with 8 bases remaining between them. Looked up from germline, CDR1 is SQVTM and CDR2 is ANQGSEA. The CDR3 loop spans 12 amino acids. The CDR3 nucleotides are TGCAGCGTTGAGGGTGAAACCTACGAGCAGTACTTC. Its translation is CSVEGETYEQYF.

This clonotype was detected ten times or more. This chain links TRBV6-5 with TRBJ1-2, with D perhaps TRBD1 (5 bases). Per the germline V gene, CDR1 is MNHEY and CDR2 is SVGAGI. The V end lost 4 bases, the J end lost 4 bases, and 16 bases lay between the germline ends. This CDR3 is built from 15 residues. The CDR3 sequence is CASSSPHQGGYGYTF. CDR3 in DNA: TGTGCCAGCAGTTCACCGCACCAGGGTGGCTATGGCTACACCTTC.

The J gene is TRBJ2-1, the V gene TRBV12-3 or TRBV12-4; TRBD2 is a possible D gene (7 bases). Trimming took 6 bases from V and 7 from J, leaving 19 bases between them. This CDR3 has 15 residues. CDR3 sequence (DNA): TGTGCCAGCAGGGGGGGGGCCACCCTAGAGAATGAGCAGTTCTTC. Its translation is CASRGGATLENEQFF.

This clonotype appeared a single time. CDR3 protein: CASSALSETAEQYF. The CDR3 nucleotides read TGTGCCAGCAGCGCCCTCTCAGAAACCGCCGAGCAGTACTTC. The rearrangement joins TRBV9 to TRBJ2-7; no clear D. Germline loops: CDR1 SGDLS, CDR2 YYNGEE. V lost 3 bases to trimming and J lost 6 bases, with 16 bases between them. The CDR3 is 14 amino acids.

A word on this clonotype: A junction boundary mismatches the germline segment, possibly from a read error. V gene TRBV7-9 combines with J gene TRBJ1-2; D possibly corresponds to TRBD1 (5 bases). This CDR3 is 16 amino acids long. Looked up from germline, CDR1 is SEHNR and CDR2 is FQNEAQ (reference sequence). CDR3 sequence: CASSRGTTDYNYGYIF. The CDR3 coding sequence is TGTGCCAGCAGCCGAGGGACGACAGATTATAACTATGGCTACATCTTC.

The chain employs TRBV4-1 and TRBJ1-5, with TRBD1 matching over 12 bases. This CDR3 is 16 amino acids long. The junction had 6 bases not matched to a gene; V was cut back by 3 bases and J by 6 bases. Germline V gene lookup returns CDR1 MGHRA and CDR2 YSYEKL. The CDR3 region is CASSQGQGATGQPQHF. The CDR3 nucleotides read TGCGCCAGCAGCCAGGGACAGGGGGCTACGGGTCAGCCCCAGCATTTT.

This clonotype has just a few counts. The chain joins TRBV10-3 to TRBJ1-4; D unresolved. The germline V gene encodes CDR1 ENHRY and CDR2 SYGVKD. The CDR3 extends over 15 amino acids. Deletions cut 0 bases from V and 0 bases from J, with 5 bases between. CDR3 loop: CAISESRATNEKLFF. CDR3 coding DNA: TGTGCCATCAGTGAGTCCAGAGCAACTAATGAAAAACTGTTTTTT.

Of note for this clonotype: The junction departs from the called germline gene at one end, perhaps through a read error. The rearrangement joins TRBV4-1 to TRBJ2-5; 9 nucleotides line up with TRBD2. Germline V gives CDR1 MGHRA, CDR2 YSYEKL. There are 17 residues in the CDR3. CDR3 nucleotides: TGCACCAGCAGCCAAGATCGCGGGCGGGGGGGAAACAATGAGCAGTACTTC. Encoded protein: CTSSQDRGRGGNNEQYF.

This clonotype was recorded a few times. CDR3 region: CASSPNLNSPSQNMEQFF. CDR3 DNA sequence: TGCGCCAGCAGCCCGAACTTAAATAGCCCCTCCCAGAATATGGAGCAGTTCTTC. The chain carries TRBV5-1 and TRBJ2-1; D ambiguous. The CDR3 covers 18 residues. The V and J ends lost 4 bases and 10 bases respectively, with 30 bases between them. Germline V lookup: CDR1 SGHRS, CDR2 YFSETQ.

This chain connects TRBV14 to TRBJ2-3, with D tentatively TRBD1 (5 bases). The CDR3 extends over 15 amino acids. Germline V lookup: CDR1 SGHDN, CDR2 FVKESK. V lost 4 bases to trimming and J lost 4 bases, with 15 bases between them. CDR3 coding DNA: TGTGCCAGCAGCCCAGAGGCCAGGGCGGCAGATACGCAGTATTTT. This encodes CASSPEARAADTQYF.

The gene calls are TRBV4-3 and TRBJ2-3; the D call may be TRBD1 or TRBD2 (5 bases each). V gave up 1 base and J gave up 4 bases, with 15 bases separating them. The CDR3 sequence is 16 residues long. CDR1 LGHNA and CDR2 YSLEER come from the germline V gene. CDR3 amino acids: CASSQVSGSEADTQYF. Here the CDR3 DNA reads TGCGCCAGCAGCCAAGTGTCAGGGTCGGAGGCAGATACGCAGTATTTT.

V is TRBV7-2 and J is TRBJ1-5; 11 bases map to TRBD1. CDR3 length equals 16 residues. Trimming cost V 3 bases and J 0 bases; bases outside gene matches: 1. The germline gives CDR1 SGHTA, CDR2 FQGNSA. Here the CDR3 reads CASSFGQGASNQPQHF. The DNA for the CDR3 is TGTGCCAGCAGCTTCGGACAGGGGGCTAGCAATCAGCCCCAGCATTTT.

Remarks on this clonotype: Relative to the germline gene, one junction end is altered; a read error may explain this. The J gene is TRBJ1-2, the V gene TRBV6-6; D not certain. CDR3 size: 13 residues. Germline V CDR1 and CDR2: MNHNY, SVGAGI (reference sequence). CDR3 sequence reads: CANSPQASYGYTF. CDR3 DNA sequence: TGTGCCAACAGTCCCCAGGCCTCCTATGGCTACACCTTC.

This clonotype was observed a handful of times. This CDR3 reads CASSVGTGQSSGANVLTF. In DNA, the CDR3 is TGTGCCAGCAGCGTAGGTACAGGACAGTCGTCTGGGGCCAACGTCCTGACTTTC. This rearrangement joins TRBV9 to TRBJ2-6; TRBD1 might be the D (6 bases). Trimming shortened V by 0 bases and J by 1 base, and 14 bases separated the two germline ends. Germline V gene lookup returns CDR1 SGDLS and CDR2 YYNGEE. The CDR3 has 18 amino acids.